The 13 T cell receptor beta chains below were found in one sample sequenced in a study of OX40 agonist ivuxolimab in advanced cancers. TCRdb's copy holds only in-frame clones and misses some; the assay was immunoSEQ multiplex PCR. The table lists around 51,000 clones, approximately 91% of them singletons. The sequencing used CD4+ or CD8+ T cells sorted from blood, collected in a trial of the OX40 agonist ivuxolimab. The receptors shown here come from an adult with an advanced solid tumor such as melanoma, head and neck, liver or kidney cancer.

The chain links TRBV9 to TRBJ2-1, with 8 bases lining up with TRBD2. The CDR3 contains 15 residues. Trimming at V came to 0 bases and at J to 5 bases, leaving 4 bases not matched to a gene. Germline assignment: CDR1 SGDLS and CDR2 YYNGEE. CDR3 region: CASSVGLAPDNEQFF. DNA of the CDR3: TGTGCCAGCAGCGTAGGACTAGCGCCTGACAATGAGCAGTTCTTC.

In this sample, this clone turned up once. The gene calls are TRBV5-1 and TRBJ2-7; D perhaps matches TRBD1 (5 bases). V dropped 0 bases and J dropped 3 bases, with 13 bases sitting between them. The CDR3 extends over 15 amino acids. CDR1 and CDR2 (germline): SGHRS, YFSETQ. CDR3: CASSLEPGQHYEQYF. The CDR3 DNA is TGCGCCAGCAGCTTGGAGCCAGGGCAGCACTACGAGCAGTACTTC.

The chain is built from TRBV19 and TRBJ1-5; perhaps TRBD1 as D (5 bases). The CDR3 has 14 amino acids. Germline V CDR1 and CDR2: LNHDA, SQIVND (reference sequence). Trimming took off 3 bases at V and 6 bases at J, with 12 bases between the two ends. CDR3 coding DNA: TGTGCCAGTAGTATTGGGGGGAACGGTCAGCCCCAGCATTTT. Translation gives CASSIGGNGQPQHF.

Comments on this clone: The same CDR3 can be traced to other DNA sequences in this sample. This chain joins TRBV5-1 and TRBJ2-7, with 7 bases lining up with TRBD1. V was clipped by 3 bases and J by 0 bases; unmatched bases: 6. The germline CDR1 and CDR2 sequences are SGHRS and YFSETQ. The CDR3 covers 15 residues. Written as DNA, the CDR3 is TGCGCCAGCAGCTCCGGGACAGCCCTCTCCTACGAGCAGTACTTC. This encodes CASSSGTALSYEQYF. The whole variable domain, remainder taken from reference TRBV5-1 and TRBJ2-7, is KAGVTQTPRYLIKTRGQQVTLSCSPISGHRSVSWYQQTPGQGLQFLFEYFSETQRNKGNFPGRFSGRQFSNSRSEMNVSTLELGDSALYLCASSSGTALSYEQYFGPGTRLTVT.

The genes are TRBV28 and TRBJ2-3; 9 bases agree with TRBD2. The V and J ends lost 8 bases and 4 bases, in that order; junction bases with no gene match: 7. This CDR3 has 14 amino acids. Germline V gene lookup returns CDR1 MDHEN and CDR2 SYDVKM. In DNA form, the CDR3 reads TGTGCCAGCGGCGGCGGGGGGGTTTCAGATACGCAGTATTTT. Amino acid sequence: CASGGGGVSDTQYF.

Regarding this clone: A junction boundary mismatches the germline segment, possibly from a read error. The chain combines TRBV7-7 with TRBJ2-2; 7 bases line up with TRBD1. CDR3 length: 14 amino acids. Germline CDR1 and CDR2: SSHAT and FNYEAQ (reference sequence). CDR3 loop: CASSSGTVSGELFF. DNA of the CDR3: TGTGCTAGCAGTTCCGGGACAGTGAGCGGGGAGCTGTTTTTT.

This clone has just a few counts. This rearrangement joins TRBV7-8 to TRBJ1-3; D gene uncertain. CDR1 and CDR2 from the germline V gene are SGHVS and FQNEAQ. The CDR3 covers 14 residues. V was pared by 0 bases and J by 6 bases, with 9 bases between. The CDR3 DNA sequence: TGTGCCAGCAGCTTAGCAGGGATGCAAAACACCATATATTTT. Translation gives CASSLAGMQNTIYF.

V gene TRBV27 combines with J gene TRBJ2-2; D gene uncertain. The length of the CDR3 is 12 residues. Germline lookup yields CDR1 MNHEY and CDR2 SMNVEV (reference sequence). Trimming shortened V by 1 base and J by 6 bases, and 3 bases separated the two germline ends. CDR3 DNA: TGTGCCAGCAGTTTATATTCCGGGGAGCTGTTTTTT. It is translated as CASSLYSGELFF.

The chain carries TRBV14 and TRBJ2-3, with D unclear. With 3 bases removed from V and 1 base from J, the gap between germline ends came to 5 bases. Germline CDR1 is SGHDN and CDR2 is FVKESK. CDR3 length equals 13 residues. The CDR3 region has the DNA TGTGCCAGCAGCCAGATTGGCACAGATACGCAGTATTTT. Its protein is CASSQIGTDTQYF.

The chain has TRBV19 and TRBJ1-6; a weak D match, TRBD1 (6 bases). CDR3 size: 16 residues. Between the trimmed V and J ends, which lost 4 bases and 2 bases, there was a span of 12 bases. Germline V gene data show CDR1 as LNHDA and CDR2 as SQIVND (reference sequence). This chain's CDR3 is CASSTRRDTYNSPLHF. The CDR3 DNA reads TGTGCCAGTAGTACCCGAAGGGACACCTATAATTCACCCCTCCACTTT.

This clone was counted once. V is TRBV28 and J is TRBJ1-2; tentatively, D is TRBD1 (5 bases). Germline V lookup: CDR1 MDHEN, CDR2 SYDVKM. V was cut by 6 bases and J by 0 bases, with 17 bases left in between. This CDR3 is 16 amino acids long. CDR3 DNA sequence: TGTGCCAGCAGCTCTCCCGGGGCAGATACTAACTATGGCTACACCTTC. Translated, it gives CASSSPGADTNYGYTF.

CDR3 region: CASSPRWEGDTQYF. CDR3 DNA sequence: TGTGCCAGCAGCCCAAGATGGGAAGGGGATACGCAGTATTTT. The chain uses TRBV13 and TRBJ2-3; D remains unclear. The CDR3 is 14 amino acids. Germline loops: CDR1 PRHDT, CDR2 FYEKMQ (reference sequence). The V end was cut by 5 bases, the J end by 6 bases, with 15 bases between.

The chain uses TRBV9 and TRBJ2-1; D gene ambiguous. Trimming removed 5 bases from V and 7 bases from J, with 7 bases in between. CDR1 is SGDLS and CDR2 is YYNGEE in the germline V gene. This CDR3 is 11 amino acids long. The CDR3 is CASSPANEQFF. The CDR3 coding sequence is TGTGCCAGCAGTCCCGCGAATGAGCAGTTCTTC. Filled out from reference TRBV9 and TRBJ2-1, the complete variable domain reads DSGVTQTPKHLITATGQRVTLRCSPRSGDLSVYWYQQSLDQGLQFLIQYYNGEERAKGNILERFSAQQFPDLHSELNLSSLELGDSALYFCASSPANEQFFGPGTRLTVL.